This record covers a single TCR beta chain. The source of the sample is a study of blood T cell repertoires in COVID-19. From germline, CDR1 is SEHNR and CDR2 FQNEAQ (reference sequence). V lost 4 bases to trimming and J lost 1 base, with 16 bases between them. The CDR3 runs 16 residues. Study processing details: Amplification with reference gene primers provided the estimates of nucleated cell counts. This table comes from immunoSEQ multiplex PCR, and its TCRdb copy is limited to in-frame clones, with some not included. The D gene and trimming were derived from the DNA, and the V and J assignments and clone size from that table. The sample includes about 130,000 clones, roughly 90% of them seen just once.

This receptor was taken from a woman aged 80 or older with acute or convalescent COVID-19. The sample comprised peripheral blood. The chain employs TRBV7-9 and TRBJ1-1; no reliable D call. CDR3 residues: CASSSGFKDGNTEAFF. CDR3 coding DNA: TGTGCCAGCAGCTCGGGGTTCAAGGACGGGAACACTGAAGCTTTCTTT.